These 12 T cell receptor beta chains were sequenced from one sample in a study of regulatory T cells in long-lasting Graves disease (dated by TCRdb to the early 2020s). Library creation used multiplex PCR. Instrument on record: Illumina HiSeq 4000. To build TCR beta libraries, CDR3 regions were amplified by Arm-PCR using iRepertoire HTBI primers. TCRdb reprocessing: public reads trimmed at Q25 with fastp, clones called with MiXCR, in-frame beta chains kept. Identical CDR3 protein sequences are pooled into one entry, listed with their most common genes and DNA. Counted in this sample were about half a million distinct CDR3 sequences; about 22% of them appeared once. About 12% of the sample rests with the top ten. The sample's time point label, decoded: persistent/refractory GD, antithyroid drugs over 5 years with positive TRAb. For both TCR sequencing and RNA sequencing, RNA was extracted from PBMCs using TRIzol.

The sequences come from peripheral blood mononuclear cells (PBMCs), collected when the disease was refractory, from a patient treated with antithyroid drugs. These receptors were obtained from a female donor with Graves disease.

The V call is TRBV28, the J call TRBJ1-5, with D maybe TRBD1 (6 bases). The V gene lost 6 bases and the J gene lost 2 bases, with 11 bases spanning the gap. Germline V gene lookup returns CDR1 MDHEN and CDR2 SYDVKM. The CDR3 consists of 14 residues. DNA for the CDR3: TGTGCCAGCAGGATGACAGGCGGCAATCAGCCCCAGCATTTT. This encodes CASRMTGGNQPQHF.

Many counts were recorded for this clonotype. This chain links TRBV7-2 with TRBJ2-4; D is undetermined. The ends were cut back, 1 base at V and 0 bases at J, with 7 bases in the middle. CDR3 length equals 15 residues. The germline V gene has CDR1 SGHTA and CDR2 FQGNSA. CDR3 loop: CASSLVDLAKNIQYF. CDR3 DNA sequence: TGTGCCAGCAGCTTAGTTGATTTAGCCAAAAACATTCAGTACTTC.

This clonotype was observed a few times. The genes are TRBV3-1 and TRBJ1-2; D uncertain. The V gene's germline CDR1 is LGHDT and CDR2 YNNKEL (reference sequence). CDR3 length equals 14 residues. V lost 0 bases and J lost 4, with 9 bases in between. CDR3 amino acids: CASSQESVLYGYTF. DNA for the CDR3: TGTGCCAGCAGCCAAGAGTCAGTCCTCTATGGCTACACCTTC.

This clonotype was detected ten times or more. The chain recombines TRBV28 with TRBJ2-7, with TRBD1 matching 9 bases. CDR1 is MDHEN and CDR2 is SYDVKM in the germline V gene. This CDR3 contains 15 residues. Trimming removed 4 bases from V and 4 bases from J; junction bases left unmatched: 8. The DNA for the CDR3 is TGTGCCAGCAGTTCCCACACCGGGACAGGGTACGAGCAGTACTTC. Residues: CASSSHTGTGYEQYF.

Ten or more counts support this clonotype. V is TRBV7-9 and J is TRBJ1-4; D ambiguous. Germline CDR1 reads SEHNR; CDR2 reads FQNEAQ (reference sequence). The CDR3 length is 16 residues. V was clipped by 5 bases and J by 3 bases, with 16 bases between them. In nucleotides, the CDR3 is TGTGCCAGCAGCACCACTGGACGGGGAGCTAATGAAAAACTGTTTTTT. This sequence encodes CASSTTGRGANEKLFF.

The V and J genes are TRBV7-9 and TRBJ1-1, with a weak D call TRBD1 (5 bases). With 1 base removed from V and 0 bases from J, the gap between germline ends came to 15 bases. The germline gives CDR1 SEHNR, CDR2 FQNEAQ (reference sequence). The CDR3 is 17 residues long. The CDR3 bases are TGTGCCAGCAGCTTAGAAGGGTTCGGACACCTGAACACTGAAGCTTTCTTT. Amino acid sequence: CASSLEGFGHLNTEAFF.

This clonotype occurred many times. This chain connects TRBV7-2 to TRBJ2-5, with 9 positions matching TRBD1. Germline CDR1 SGHTA, CDR2 FQGNSA. This CDR3 is 15 amino acids long. With 3 bases clipped from V and 2 bases from J, the junction kept 4 bases outside the gene matches. The CDR3 spells CASSLDRGGQETQYF. For the CDR3, the DNA is TGTGCCAGCAGCTTGGACAGGGGCGGACAAGAGACCCAGTACTTC.

This clonotype was detected ten times or more. V gene TRBV2 combines with J gene TRBJ2-7; D assignment may be TRBD1 or TRBD2 (6 bases each). V lost 9 bases, J lost 3 bases, and 12 bases lay in between. Germline V gives CDR1 SNHLY, CDR2 FYNNEI. The CDR3 runs 12 residues. As DNA, the CDR3 is TGTGCCAGGGGAGGAGGGGGCTACGAGCAGTACTTC. Protein: CARGGGGYEQYF.

This clonotype was recorded only once. An end of the junction does not agree with germline; a read error may underlie this. This chain uses TRBV6-6 with TRBJ2-7, with D uncertain. This CDR3 is built from 15 residues. Germline CDR1 MNHNY, CDR2 SVGAGI (reference sequence). The CDR3 DNA is TGTGCCAGTAGTTACTCGTCTCTTGGGTTCAACGAGCAGTACTTC. The encoded protein is CASSYSSLGFNEQYF.

The genes are TRBV9 and TRBJ2-1; TRBD2 aligns across 11 bases. With V trimmed by 4 bases and J by 4 bases, 7 bases remained unmatched. Germline CDR1 SGDLS, CDR2 YYNGEE. This CDR3 is built from 16 residues. CDR3 in DNA: TGTGCCAGCAGCAAAGGACTAGCGGGCGTTTACAATGAGCAGTTCTTC. This sequence encodes CASSKGLAGVYNEQFF.

There are many counts of this clonotype. The J gene is TRBJ2-7, the V gene TRBV7-2; 11 bases align to TRBD2. CDR3 length equals 15 residues. Per the germline V gene, CDR1 is SGHTA and CDR2 is FQGNSA. V was pared by 3 bases and J by 3 bases, with 4 bases of the junction left unmatched. CDR3 amino acids: CASSLGSGGGYEQYF. The CDR3 nucleotides are TGTGCCAGCAGCTTGGGTAGCGGGGGGGGCTACGAGCAGTACTTC.

This chain connects TRBV19 to TRBJ1-5, with D perhaps TRBD1 (6 bases). The V end was cut by 5 bases, the J end by 4 bases, with 15 bases between. The CDR3 covers 15 residues. Germline CDR1 reads LNHDA; CDR2 reads SQIVND (reference sequence). CDR3 coding DNA: TGTGCCAGTAGTGAACTCCAGGGGAATAATCAGCCCCAGCATTTT. Protein: CASSELQGNNQPQHF.